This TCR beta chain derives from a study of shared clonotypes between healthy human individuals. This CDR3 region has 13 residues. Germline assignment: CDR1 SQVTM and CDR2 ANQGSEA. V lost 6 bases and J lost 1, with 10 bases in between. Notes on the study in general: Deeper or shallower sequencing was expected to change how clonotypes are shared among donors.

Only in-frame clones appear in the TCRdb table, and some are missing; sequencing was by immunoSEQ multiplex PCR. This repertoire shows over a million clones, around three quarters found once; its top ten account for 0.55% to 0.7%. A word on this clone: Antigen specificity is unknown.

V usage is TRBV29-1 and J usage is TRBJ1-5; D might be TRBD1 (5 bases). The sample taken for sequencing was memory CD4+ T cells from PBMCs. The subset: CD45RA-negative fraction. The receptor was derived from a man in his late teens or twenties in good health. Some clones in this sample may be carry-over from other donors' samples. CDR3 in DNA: TGCAGCGTGAGGAGGGGAAGCAATCAGCCCCAGCATTTT. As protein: CSVRRGSNQPQHF.